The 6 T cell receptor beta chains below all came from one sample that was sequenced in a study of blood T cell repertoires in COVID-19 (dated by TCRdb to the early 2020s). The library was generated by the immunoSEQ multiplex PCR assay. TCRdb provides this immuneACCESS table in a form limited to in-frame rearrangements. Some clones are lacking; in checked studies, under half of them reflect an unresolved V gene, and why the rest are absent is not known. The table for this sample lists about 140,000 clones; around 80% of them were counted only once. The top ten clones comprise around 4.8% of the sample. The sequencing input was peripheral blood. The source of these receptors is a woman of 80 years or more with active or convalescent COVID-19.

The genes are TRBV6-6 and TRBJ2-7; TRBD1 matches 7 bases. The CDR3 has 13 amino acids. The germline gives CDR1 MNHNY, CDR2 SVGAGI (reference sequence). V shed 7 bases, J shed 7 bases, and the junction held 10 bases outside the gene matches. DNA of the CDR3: TGTGCCAGCACCCCGACAGGGTGGGTGGAGCAGTACTTC. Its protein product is CASTPTGWVEQYF.

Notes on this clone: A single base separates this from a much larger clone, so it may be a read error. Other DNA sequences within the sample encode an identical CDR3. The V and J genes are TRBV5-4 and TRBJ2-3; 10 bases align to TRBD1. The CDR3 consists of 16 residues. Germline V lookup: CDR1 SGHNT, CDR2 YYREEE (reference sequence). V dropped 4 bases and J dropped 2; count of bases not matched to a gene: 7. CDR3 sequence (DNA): TGTGCCAGCAGCGGGGGACAGGGGTTTTCCACAGATACGCAGTATTTT. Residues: CASSGGQGFSTDTQYF.

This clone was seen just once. The CDR3 loop reads CASSRLKNGGANTGELFF. As DNA, the CDR3 is TGCGCCAGCAGCCGGCTAAAAAACGGGGGGGCGAACACCGGGGAGCTGTTTTTT. The chain uses TRBV4-1 and TRBJ2-2; TRBD2 matches at 8 bases. Germline V gives CDR1 MGHRA, CDR2 YSYEKL. V lost 4 bases and J lost 0; bases outside the gene matches: 10. CDR3 length: 18 amino acids.

This CDR3 reads CASSETLNTEAFF. CDR3 bases: TGTGCCAGCAGTGAAACATTGAACACTGAAGCTTTCTTT. The V gene is TRBV6-1, the J gene TRBJ1-1; no reliable D call. Trimming took 2 bases from V and 0 from J, leaving 4 bases between them. The CDR3 sequence is 13 residues long. Germline lookup yields CDR1 MNHNS and CDR2 SASEGT.

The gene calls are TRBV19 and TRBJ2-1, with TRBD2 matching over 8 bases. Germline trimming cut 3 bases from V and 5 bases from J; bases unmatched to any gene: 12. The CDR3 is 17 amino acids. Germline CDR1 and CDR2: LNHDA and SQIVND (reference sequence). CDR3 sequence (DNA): TGTGCCAGTAGTATGACTTCAGGGAGCGGGGGAAACAATGAGCAGTTCTTC. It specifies CASSMTSGSGGNNEQFF.

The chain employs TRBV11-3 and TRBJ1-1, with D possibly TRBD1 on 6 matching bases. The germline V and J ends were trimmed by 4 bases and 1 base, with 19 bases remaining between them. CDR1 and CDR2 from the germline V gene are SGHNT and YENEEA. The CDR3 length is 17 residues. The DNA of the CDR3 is TGTGCCAGCAGCTCCCCCCTACCACAGGGACGGAACACTGAAGCTTTCTTT. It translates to CASSSPLPQGRNTEAFF.